These 28 T cell receptor beta chains came from one sample sequenced in a study of beta chain features in type 1 diabetes. The study's findings and limits: Shortening of TCRB CDR3s, moderate but significant, appeared in all four CD4+ subsets of Type 1 diabetes patients.

Their target antigens are unknown. cDNA synthesis used the whole RNA isolate, giving expressed TCRB sequences. Repertoires were generated with immunoSEQ multiplex PCR, while TCRdb's copy carries only in-frame clones and drops some. The sample includes about 260,000 clones, roughly 22% of them seen just once. Sequencing used naive CD4+ T cells from blood. The receptors come from a woman between 40 and 50 years old with type 1 diabetes.

This clone has more than one count but fewer than ten. The V gene is TRBV30, the J gene TRBJ1-5; D unresolved. V lost 6 bases to trimming and J lost 4 bases, with 13 bases between them. The CDR3 contains 13 residues. Germline CDR1 is GTSNPN and CDR2 is SVGIG (reference sequence). The CDR3 DNA reads as TGTGCCTGTGACATGACCGAGAATCAGCCCCAGCATTTT. It is translated as CACDMTENQPQHF.

V usage is TRBV27 and J usage is TRBJ2-7; tentative D call: TRBD1 (5 bases). This CDR3 is 12 amino acids long. Between the trimmed V and J ends, which lost 5 bases and 4 bases, there was a span of 9 bases. CDR1 MNHEY and CDR2 SMNVEV come from the germline V gene (reference sequence). The CDR3 nucleotides read TGTGCCAGCAGTACTCAGGGATACGAGCAGTACTTC. Its protein product is CASSTQGYEQYF.

The chain joins TRBV30 to TRBJ1-5; 10 bases fit TRBD1. Germline-derived CDR1 and CDR2 are GTSNPN and SVGIG (reference sequence). The length of the CDR3 is 15 residues. Losses at the gene ends were 1 base for V and 4 bases for J; bases not matched to a gene: 4. The CDR3 DNA is TGTGCCTGGAGTGCCACGGGACAGGGGAATCAGCCCCAGCATTTT. It codes for CAWSATGQGNQPQHF. Using reference TRBV30 and TRBJ1-5 for the parts outside the CDR3, the full variable domain is SQTIHQWPATLVQPVGSPLSLECTVEGTSNPNLYWYRQAAGRGLQLLFYSVGIGQISSEVPQNLSASRPQDRQFILSSKKLLLSDSGFYLCAWSATGQGNQPQHFGDGTRLSIL.

This clone was counted between two and nine times. The CDR3 protein is CAWRTQDDTEAFF. Here the CDR3 DNA reads TGTGCCTGGAGGACACAGGACGACACTGAAGCTTTCTTT. This chain connects TRBV30 to TRBJ1-1, with D possibly being TRBD1 (5 bases). With 3 bases removed from V and 3 bases from J, the gap between germline ends came to 11 bases. Germline assignment: CDR1 GTSNPN and CDR2 SVGIG (reference sequence). CDR3 size: 13 residues.

This clone was detected only a few times. The genes are TRBV7-3 and TRBJ2-2; 9 nucleotides align to TRBD1. The J segment lost 4 bases and the V segment lost 5 bases, leaving 8 bases of the junction unmatched. The CDR3 consists of 16 residues. Looked up from germline, CDR1 is SGHTA and CDR2 is FQGTGA. CDR3 nucleotides: TGTGCCAGCAGCCAGGGACAGGGACCGGCCACCGGGGAGCTGTTTTTT. Amino acids: CASSQGQGPATGELFF.

V usage is TRBV18 and J usage is TRBJ2-1; 12 bases align to TRBD2. The germline V gene encodes CDR1 KGHSH and CDR2 LQKENI. J was trimmed by 8 bases and V by 0 bases; bases with no gene match: 2. CDR3 length: 15 residues. The chain's CDR3 is CASSPPGLAGYEQFF. CDR3 bases: TGTGCCAGCTCACCACCCGGACTAGCGGGGTATGAGCAGTTCTTC.

This clone was counted a few times. The genes are TRBV4-1 and TRBJ1-2, with D unclear. The CDR3 has 15 amino acids. V gave up 1 base and J gave up 0 bases, with 9 bases separating them. The germline V gene has CDR1 MGHRA and CDR2 YSYEKL. CDR3 amino acids: CASSQGGKANYGYTF. Written as DNA, the CDR3 is TGCGCCAGCAGCCAAGGAGGGAAGGCTAACTATGGCTACACCTTC.

V is TRBV19 and J is TRBJ2-1, with D perhaps matching TRBD2 (7 bases). This CDR3 region has 16 residues. Germline V gene sequence: CDR1 LNHDA, CDR2 SQIVND (reference sequence). V lost 4 bases, J lost 4 bases, and 17 bases lay in between. The CDR3 protein is CASSTRGARRYNEQFF. The CDR3, as DNA: TGTGCCAGTAGTACCCGGGGGGCTAGGCGGTACAATGAGCAGTTCTTC.

The rearrangement uses TRBV28 and TRBJ2-3; TRBD2 matches at 10 bases. The CDR3 runs 14 residues. V lost 2 bases to trimming and J lost 9 bases; unmatched junction nucleotides: 5. Per germline, CDR1 MDHEN and CDR2 SYDVKM. The CDR3 DNA reads as TGTGCCAGCAGTTTAGCGGCTAGCGGGGGAACGCAGTATTTT. Protein sequence: CASSLAASGGTQYF.

This clone was found a few times. The gene calls are TRBV7-9 and TRBJ2-7, with unresolved D. Germline CDR1 and CDR2: SEHNR and FQNEAQ (reference sequence). CDR3 length: 14 amino acids. Between the trimmed V and J ends, which lost 1 base and 0 bases, there was a span of 7 bases. The CDR3: CASSLVPISYEQYF. Written as DNA, the CDR3 is TGTGCCAGCAGCTTAGTCCCCATCTCCTACGAGCAGTACTTC.

In DNA form, the CDR3 reads TGCGCCAGCAGCTCCGAGGTCGAGCAGTACTTC. Translation: CASSSEVEQYF. The V gene is TRBV5-1, the J gene TRBJ2-7; D call uncertain. Germline assignment: CDR1 SGHRS and CDR2 YFSETQ. This CDR3 spans 11 amino acids. V was trimmed by 3 bases and J by 6 bases, leaving 7 bases between them.

This clone is a singleton in its sample. This chain joins TRBV2 and TRBJ1-5, with D maybe TRBD1 (5 bases). From germline, CDR1 is SNHLY and CDR2 FYNNEI. The CDR3 covers 14 residues. Trimming pared 6 bases from V and 7 bases from J, leaving 16 bases between. CDR3 amino acids: CASRTDTLAQPQHF. The CDR3 nucleotides are TGTGCCAGCAGGACAGATACTCTGGCGCAGCCCCAGCATTTT.

This sequence joins TRBV15 and TRBJ2-3; TRBD2 matches 7 bases. CDR3 length: 19 amino acids. J gave up 2 bases and V 1 base, and 15 bases lay outside the gene matches. Germline V gene lookup returns CDR1 LNHNV and CDR2 YYDKDF (reference sequence). The CDR3 spells CATSRGRTSRGINTDTQYF. The CDR3 DNA follows: TGTGCCACCAGCAGAGGCCGCACCTCGCGGGGGATCAACACAGATACGCAGTATTTT. Based on the CDR3 plus reference TRBV15 and TRBJ2-3, the full variable domain is DAMVIQNPRYQVTQFGKPVTLSCSQTLNHNVMYWYQQKSSQAPKLLFHYYDKDFNNEADTPDNFQSRRPNTSFCFLDIRSPGLGDTAMYLCATSRGRTSRGINTDTQYFGPGTRLTVL.

The sample holds a few counts of this clone. V usage is TRBV27 and J usage is TRBJ2-7, with D possibly being TRBD1 (5 bases). Trimming cost V 2 bases and J 2 bases, with 10 bases left between them. CDR1 MNHEY and CDR2 SMNVEV come from the germline V gene (reference sequence). This CDR3 region has 14 residues. CDR3 amino acids: CASSLGAEPYEQYF. The CDR3 nucleotides are TGTGCCAGCAGTTTAGGGGCCGAGCCCTACGAGCAGTACTTC.

This chain links TRBV5-1 with TRBJ2-1; possible D gene TRBD2, 5 bases. Germline V gene data show CDR1 as SGHRS and CDR2 as YFSETQ. V lost 4 bases and J lost 10, with 12 bases in between. CDR3 length: 12 residues. Here the CDR3 reads CASSPDYREQFF. The CDR3 DNA reads TGCGCCAGCAGCCCCGACTACCGGGAGCAGTTCTTC.

The CDR3 nucleotides are TGTGCCAGCAGCCCGGACAGGGACCCGTACGAGCAGTACTTC. Translated: CASSPDRDPYEQYF. The chain employs TRBV28 and TRBJ2-7; 8 nucleotides line up with TRBD1. J was trimmed by 4 bases and V by 6 bases; bases with no gene match: 8. CDR3 length equals 14 residues. Germline CDR1 reads MDHEN; CDR2 reads SYDVKM.

V usage is TRBV6-6 and J usage is TRBJ1-6, with TRBD1 identical over 7 bases. Germline V gene sequence: CDR1 MNHNY, CDR2 SVGAGI (reference sequence). The CDR3 contains 15 residues. J was trimmed by 10 bases and V by 5 bases; bases with no gene match: 11. The CDR3, as DNA: TGTGCCAGCAGTCAACCGGGACAGTACTTCTCACCCCTCCACTTT. Translating gives CASSQPGQYFSPLHF.

This clone was picked up a small number of times. The chain links TRBV30 to TRBJ1-5; possible D gene TRBD1, 6 bases. Germline V gives CDR1 GTSNPN, CDR2 SVGIG (reference sequence). Deletions cut 3 bases from V and 5 bases from J, with 14 bases between. The CDR3 runs to 14 residues. The CDR3 here is CAWSAGQTHQPQHF. CDR3 nucleotides: TGTGCCTGGAGCGCCGGACAGACACATCAGCCCCAGCATTTT.

This clone was counted only a few times. This rearrangement joins TRBV9 to TRBJ2-7; 14 bases are a match to TRBD2. The J call is in doubt because the DNA end fits TRBJ2-5 better. This CDR3 region has 16 residues. From germline, CDR1 is SGDLS and CDR2 YYNGEE. Written as DNA, the CDR3 is TGTGCCAGCAGCGCACCGGGACTAGCGGGAGTCGAGACCCAGTACTTC. Translation: CASSAPGLAGVETQYF.

The rearrangement uses TRBV18 and TRBJ1-2, with D uncertain. Germline assignment: CDR1 KGHSH and CDR2 LQKENI. V lost 0 bases to trimming and J lost 4 bases, with 9 bases between them. The CDR3 runs to 14 residues. As DNA, the CDR3 is TGTGCCAGCTCACCACCGGCAGGACTCTATGGCTACACCTTC. This gives the protein CASSPPAGLYGYTF.

The chain couples TRBV7-3 to TRBJ2-7; 8 bases are shared with TRBD1. The germline V gene has CDR1 SGHTA and CDR2 FQGTGA. Trimming at V came to 4 bases and at J to 5 bases, leaving 4 bases not matched to a gene. The CDR3 contains 13 residues. The CDR3 spells CASSSAGGDEQYF. In DNA form, the CDR3 reads TGTGCCAGCAGCTCCGCAGGGGGCGACGAGCAGTACTTC.

The CDR3 loop reads CASSLDRGDYGYTF. In DNA form, the CDR3 reads TGTGCCAGCAGCCTAGACAGGGGAGACTATGGCTACACCTTC. This chain links TRBV7-2 with TRBJ1-2; 8 bases agree with TRBD1. The V gene end was trimmed by 5 bases and the J gene end by 3 bases; junction bases not matched to a gene: 5. The CDR3 is 14 amino acids. Germline-derived CDR1 and CDR2 are SGHTA and FQGNSA.

The chain recombines TRBV5-1 with TRBJ2-1; 7 bases agree with TRBD2. Germline CDR1 reads SGHRS; CDR2 reads YFSETQ. CDR3 size: 12 residues. With V trimmed by 4 bases and J by 8 bases, 3 bases remained unmatched. The CDR3 sequence is CASSLTSDEQFF. CDR3 coding DNA: TGCGCCAGCAGCCTAACTAGCGATGAGCAGTTCTTC.

This clone was detected a few times. The rearrangement uses TRBV18 and TRBJ1-6; 7 bases are a match to TRBD1. Per germline, CDR1 KGHSH and CDR2 LQKENI. CDR3 length: 13 residues. With V trimmed by 3 bases and J by 17 bases, 10 bases remained unmatched. CDR3 in DNA: TGTGCCAGCTCACCGGGACAGTTGAGGAGCTTCCACTTT. Its protein is CASSPGQLRSFHF.

A few counts support this clone. The CDR3 DNA is TGTGCCAGCAGTAATCAGGGACAGCTCACTGAAGCTTTCTTT. Encoded protein: CASSNQGQLTEAFF. This chain joins TRBV6-6 and TRBJ1-1; 7 nucleotides align to TRBD1. With 5 bases clipped from V and 4 bases from J, the junction kept 7 bases outside the gene matches. Germline loops: CDR1 MNHNY, CDR2 SVGAGI (reference sequence). The CDR3 is 14 amino acids.

The chain has TRBV7-3 and TRBJ2-7; tentative D call: TRBD1 (7 bases). CDR3 length: 12 amino acids. The V end lost 6 bases, the J end lost 7 bases, and 13 bases lay between the germline ends. The germline gives CDR1 SGHTA, CDR2 FQGTGA. The CDR3 spells CASSNQGGEQYF. CDR3 bases: TGTGCCAGCAGTAACCAGGGGGGTGAGCAGTACTTC. The full variable domain, in which reference TRBV7-3 and TRBJ2-7 provide the parts outside the CDR3, is GAGVSQTPSNKVTEKGKYVELRCDPISGHTALYWYRQSLGQGPEFLIYFQGTGAADDSGLPNDRFFAVRPEGSVSTLKIQRTERGDSAVYLCASSNQGGEQYFGPGTRLTVT.

The chain joins TRBV9 to TRBJ2-1, with D perhaps matching TRBD2 (5 bases). V lost 0 bases and J lost 7, with 17 bases in between. The length of the CDR3 is 16 residues. CDR1 and CDR2 from the germline V gene are SGDLS and YYNGEE. CDR3 nucleotides: TGTGCCAGCAGCGTAGACCCGGACTGGAAGGCGAATGAGCAGTTCTTC. Translated: CASSVDPDWKANEQFF.

A few counts support this clone. The chain combines TRBV4-3 with TRBJ1-1; D unresolved. Germline V gene sequence: CDR1 LGHNA, CDR2 YSLEER. V was cut by 0 bases and J by 0 bases, with 5 bases left in between. The CDR3 consists of 14 residues. CDR3 bases: TGCGCCAGCAGCCAAGACAGGTTGAACACTGAAGCTTTCTTT. Encoded protein: CASSQDRLNTEAFF.